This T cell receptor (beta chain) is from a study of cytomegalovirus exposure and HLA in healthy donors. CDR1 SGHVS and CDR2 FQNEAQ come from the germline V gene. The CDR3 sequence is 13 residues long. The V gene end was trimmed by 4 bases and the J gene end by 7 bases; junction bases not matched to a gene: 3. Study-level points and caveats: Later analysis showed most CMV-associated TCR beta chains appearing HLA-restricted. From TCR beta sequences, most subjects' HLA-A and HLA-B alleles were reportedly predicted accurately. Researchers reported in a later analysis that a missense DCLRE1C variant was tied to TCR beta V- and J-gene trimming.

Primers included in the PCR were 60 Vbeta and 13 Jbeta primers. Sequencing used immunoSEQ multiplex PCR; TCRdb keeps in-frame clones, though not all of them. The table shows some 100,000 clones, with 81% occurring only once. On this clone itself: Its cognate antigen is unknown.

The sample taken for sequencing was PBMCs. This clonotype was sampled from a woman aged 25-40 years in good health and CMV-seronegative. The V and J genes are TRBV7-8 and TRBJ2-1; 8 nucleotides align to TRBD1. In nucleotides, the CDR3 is TGTGCCAGCAGCTCCTACAGGGGGAATGAGCAGTTCTTC. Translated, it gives CASSSYRGNEQFF.